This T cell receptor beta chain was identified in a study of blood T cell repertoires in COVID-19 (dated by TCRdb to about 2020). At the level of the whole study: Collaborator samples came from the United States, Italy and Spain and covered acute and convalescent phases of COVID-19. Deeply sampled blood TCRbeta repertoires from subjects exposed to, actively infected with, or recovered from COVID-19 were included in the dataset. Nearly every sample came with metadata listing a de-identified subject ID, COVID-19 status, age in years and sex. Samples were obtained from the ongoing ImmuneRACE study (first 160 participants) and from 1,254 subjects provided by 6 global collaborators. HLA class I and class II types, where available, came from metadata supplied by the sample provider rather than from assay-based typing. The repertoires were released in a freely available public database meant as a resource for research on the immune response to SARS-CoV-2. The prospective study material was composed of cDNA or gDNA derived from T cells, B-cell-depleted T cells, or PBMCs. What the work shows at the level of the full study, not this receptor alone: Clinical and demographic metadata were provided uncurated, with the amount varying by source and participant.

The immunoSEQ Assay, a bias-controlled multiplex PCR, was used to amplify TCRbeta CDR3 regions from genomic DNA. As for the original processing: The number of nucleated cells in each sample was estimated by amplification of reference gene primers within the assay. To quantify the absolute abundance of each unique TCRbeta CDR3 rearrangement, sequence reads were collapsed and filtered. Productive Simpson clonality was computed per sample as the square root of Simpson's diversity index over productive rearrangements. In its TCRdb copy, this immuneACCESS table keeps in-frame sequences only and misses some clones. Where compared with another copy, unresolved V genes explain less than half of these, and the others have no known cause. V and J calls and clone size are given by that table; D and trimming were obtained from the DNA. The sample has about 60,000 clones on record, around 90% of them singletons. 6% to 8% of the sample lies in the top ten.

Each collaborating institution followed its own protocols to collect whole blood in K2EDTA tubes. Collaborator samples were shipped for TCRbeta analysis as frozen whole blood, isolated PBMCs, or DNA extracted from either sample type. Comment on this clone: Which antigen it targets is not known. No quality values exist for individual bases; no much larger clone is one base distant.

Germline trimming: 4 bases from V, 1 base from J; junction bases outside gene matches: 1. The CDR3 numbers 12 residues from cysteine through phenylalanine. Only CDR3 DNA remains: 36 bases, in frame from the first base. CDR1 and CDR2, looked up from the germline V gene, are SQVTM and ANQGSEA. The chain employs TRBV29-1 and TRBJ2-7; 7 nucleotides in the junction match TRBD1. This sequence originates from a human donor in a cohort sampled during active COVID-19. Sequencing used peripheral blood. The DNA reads TGCAGCGTTGTGACAGGGTCCTACGAGCAGTACTTC. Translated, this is CSVVTGSYEQYF.